The present T cell receptor (beta chain) was sequenced within a study of control samples from healthy donors and cancer patients. Assay used: immunoSEQ multiplex PCR; TCRdb lists only in-frame clones, some missing. The sample lists about 130,000 clones, approximately 91% occurring once. The CDR3 has 18 residues. With 0 bases removed from V and 0 bases from J, the gap between germline ends came to 13 bases. The germline CDR1 and CDR2 sequences are SGHRS and YFSETQ. This chain uses TRBV5-1 with TRBJ2-6, with D tentatively TRBD1 (5 bases). The source is a man aged 45-60 years in good health. Sequencing was done on a sample of blood. The CDR3: CASSLVLRALSGANVLTF. The CDR3 coding sequence is TGCGCCAGCAGCTTGGTCCTCAGGGCCCTCTCTGGGGCCAACGTCCTGACTTTC.